This T cell receptor beta chain was identified during a study of T-cell reconstitution after alpha-beta-depleted transplantation in children. This clonotype occurred many times. The junction had 19 bases not matched to a gene; V was cut back by 6 bases and J by 7 bases. CDR3 length equals 17 residues. The germline gives CDR1 DFQATT, CDR2 SNEGSKA (reference sequence). Preparing the TCRbeta library involved the use of unique molecular identifiers. TCRdb independently ran MiXCR on the PCR reads; one entry per CDR3 protein. The repertoire holds 150,000 to 250,000 distinct CDR3 sequences, with roughly 6.5% as singletons.

The material was PBMCs, obtained before TCRalphabeta/CD19-depleted stem cell transplant. The chain is built from TRBV20-1 and TRBJ2-1; 9 bases are a match to TRBD2. This TCR was recovered from a girl less than two years old with combined immunodeficiency, due to receive a stem cell transplant. The DNA of the CDR3 is TGCAGTGCCGAAGGCGGTACTAGAGCGGGAGGTAGTAATGAGCAGTTCTTC. Amino acids: CSAEGGTRAGGSNEQFF.